This T cell receptor beta chain derives from a study of control samples from healthy donors and cancer patients. Trimming took 5 bases from V and 12 from J, leaving 16 bases between them. Germline CDR1 and CDR2: DFQATT and SNEGSKA (reference sequence). This CDR3 is built from 11 residues. Assay used: immunoSEQ multiplex PCR; TCRdb lists only in-frame clones, some missing. The data hold about 170,000 clones, with 85% to 95% observed a single time. The TCR sequence derives from a woman aged 60-70 years in good health. Sequencing was done on a sample of blood. V is TRBV20-1 and J is TRBJ1-1; D is possibly TRBD1 (5 bases). CDR3 in DNA: TGCAGTGCTTTTGGGGCGGGTGGTCCTTTCTTT. It yields the protein CSAFGAGGPFF.